The subject of this entry is one TCR beta chain. V lost 0 bases and J 4 bases, leaving 15 bases between the germline ends. This CDR3 comprises 15 residues. Germline lookup yields CDR1 SQVTM and CDR2 ANQGSEA. This record belongs to a study of blood T cell repertoires in COVID-19. Overall study context: COVID-19 samples, acute and convalescent, were from the United States, Italy and Spain. PBMCs, B-cell-depleted T cells, or T cells were the source of the cDNA or gDNA that made up the material.

The authors' processing: Cell counts per sample came from amplifying reference gene primers. The assay was immunoSEQ multiplex PCR, and TCRdb's table has in-frame clones only and misses some. The DNA gave D and trimming, while V, J and clone size come from that table. The data contain about 150,000 clones, roughly 78% of them singletons. The sequencing sample was made of peripheral blood. The chain has TRBV29-1 and TRBJ1-2, with D perhaps matching TRBD1 (6 bases). This clonotype was obtained from a man older than 75 with acute or convalescent COVID-19. This chain's CDR3 is CSVEDINTGSYGYTF. The CDR3 DNA is TGCAGCGTTGAAGATATAAATACAGGGAGCTATGGCTACACCTTC.